Following are 30 T cell receptor beta chains from one sample sequenced in a study of CD8 T cells in ankylosing spondylitis. General study results and limits: Seemingly distinctive of ankylosing spondylitis blood was a TCR beta motif formed by eight highly homologous variants.

These receptors lack a known antigen. MiXCR, run by TCRdb on the 5' RACE reads, gives a single entry per CDR3 protein. This table has about 700,000 distinct CDR3 sequences, around 17% appearing once. The source material was blood, either unsorted or a sorted T cell fraction (not recorded which). These receptors originate from a male donor with ankylosing spondylitis.

For the CDR3, the DNA is TGTGCCAGCAGCTTAGGGGCCATTGAGAAGTATACGCAGTATTTT. Encoded protein: CASSLGAIEKYTQYF. This sequence joins TRBV7-8 and TRBJ2-3; no firm D call. Trimming stripped 1 base from V and 7 bases from J, with 15 bases between. The CDR3 runs to 15 residues. CDR1 is SGHVS and CDR2 is FQNEAQ in the germline V gene. Drawing the rest from reference TRBV7-8 and TRBJ2-3, the complete variable domain is GAGVSQSPRYKVAKRGQDVALRCDPISGHVSLFWYQQALGQGPEFLTYFQNEAQLDKSGLPSDRFFAERPEGSVSTLKIQRTQQEDSAVYLCASSLGAIEKYTQYFGPGTRLTVL.

The chain recombines TRBV4-1 with TRBJ2-7; maybe TRBD1 (5 bases). The CDR3 has 14 amino acids. Germline CDR1 MGHRA, CDR2 YSYEKL. The germline V and J ends were trimmed by 4 bases and 5 bases, with 15 bases remaining between them. In DNA form, the CDR3 reads TGCGCCAGCAGCCGCGGACCTAGGGGTGACGAGCAGTACTTC. This encodes CASSRGPRGDEQYF.

The chain employs TRBV12-3 or TRBV12-4 and TRBJ2-1; a weak D match, TRBD2 (6 bases). This CDR3 spans 14 amino acids. V lost 10 bases, J lost 15 bases, and 28 bases lay in between. For the CDR3, the DNA is TGTGCCAACACTACGGGACTTAGCGGTGCCATTTCGTTCTTC. Translating it yields CANTTGLSGAISFF.

This clonotype occurred a few times. The chain links TRBV3-1 to TRBJ1-1; D is unclear. The CDR3 consists of 13 residues. Germline V lookup: CDR1 LGHDT, CDR2 YNNKEL (reference sequence). The V end was cut by 1 base, the J end by 6 bases, with 9 bases between. CDR3 sequence: CASSQGGEAEAFF. In DNA form, the CDR3 reads TGTGCCAGCAGCCAAGGGGGAGAAGCTGAAGCTTTCTTT.

The chain carries TRBV2 and TRBJ2-7; D is perhaps TRBD1 or TRBD2 (5 bases each). Germline V lookup: CDR1 SNHLY, CDR2 FYNNEI. V shed 3 bases and J shed 4 bases, with 13 bases lying between them. The CDR3 extends over 14 amino acids. The CDR3: CASSDEGRWYEQYF. Here the CDR3 DNA reads TGTGCCAGCAGTGATGAGGGGCGGTGGTACGAGCAGTACTTC.

The chain uses TRBV18 and TRBJ2-5, with D unclear. This CDR3 is built from 14 residues. Trimming stripped 6 bases from V and 3 bases from J, with 14 bases between. Germline V CDR1 and CDR2: KGHSH, LQKENI. The DNA of the CDR3 is TGTGCCAGCTCCTACACCCACGGAGAAGAGACCCAGTACTTC. Encoded protein: CASSYTHGEETQYF.

The CDR3 bases are TGCGCCAGCGCAAACTTGCACTCCTACAATGAGCAGTTCTTC. This codes for CASANLHSYNEQFF. V usage is TRBV5-1 and J usage is TRBJ2-1; no definite D call. CDR1 is SGHRS and CDR2 is YFSETQ in the germline V gene. Trimming took off 7 bases at V and 0 bases at J, with 11 bases between the two ends. The CDR3 is 14 residues long.

V gene TRBV6-5 combines with J gene TRBJ1-1; D is unresolved. V was shortened by 2 bases and J by 1 base, with 17 bases between the two germline ends. This CDR3 comprises 17 residues. Per germline, CDR1 MNHEY and CDR2 SVGAGI. The CDR3 DNA reads as TGTGCCAGCAGTTACCCCCGATCGGCACACGAGAACACTGAAGCTTTCTTT. Its translation: CASSYPRSAHENTEAFF.

The chain couples TRBV29-1 to TRBJ1-1, with a possible D match to TRBD1 (5 bases). The CDR3 consists of 13 residues. Germline CDR1 reads SQVTM; CDR2 reads ANQGSEA. Trimming removed 3 bases at V and 1 base at J, with 9 bases between. In DNA form, the CDR3 reads TGCAGCGTTGAGGGGCAGGAGAACACTGAAGCTTTCTTT. Protein sequence: CSVEGQENTEAFF.

The chain is built from TRBV5-5 and TRBJ2-7; D is possibly TRBD2 (5 bases). Germline V gene sequence: CDR1 SGHKS, CDR2 YYEKEE (reference sequence). The V and J ends lost 0 bases and 2 bases respectively, with 9 bases between them. The length of the CDR3 is 14 residues. The CDR3 DNA reads as TGTGCCAGCAGCTTGGCCGGGAATCCCTACGAGCAGTACTTC. Translation gives CASSLAGNPYEQYF. Full variable domain (remainder filled in from reference TRBV5-5 and TRBJ2-7): DAGVTQSPTHLIKTRGQQVTLRCSPISGHKSVSWYQQVLGQGPQFIFQYYEKEERGRGNFPDRFSARQFPNYSSELNVNALLLGDSALYLCASSLAGNPYEQYFGPGTRLTVT.

This clonotype has ten or more counts. The CDR3 DNA reads TGTGCCAGCAGTTGGGACAGTGACAATGAGCAGTTCTTC. Its translation: CASSWDSDNEQFF. This rearrangement joins TRBV12-3 or TRBV12-4 to TRBJ2-1; 7 bases are a match to TRBD1. The CDR3 is made up of 13 amino acids. Trimming took 4 bases from V and 5 from J; bases not matched to a gene: 2.

This clonotype was picked up one time. The V and J genes are TRBV5-1 and TRBJ1-1; perhaps TRBD1 as D (6 bases). Trimming left V 0 bases short and J 4 bases short, with 13 bases between. CDR1 and CDR2 (germline): SGHRS, YFSETQ. The CDR3 consists of 15 residues. CDR3 protein: CASSLVGEGGTEAFF. For the CDR3, the DNA is TGCGCCAGCAGCTTGGTCGGGGAAGGGGGCACTGAAGCTTTCTTT.

The chain couples TRBV7-3 to TRBJ1-1; 7 nucleotides line up with TRBD1. CDR3 length equals 14 residues. Trimming at V came to 4 bases and at J to 3 bases, leaving 5 bases not matched to a gene. Germline V gene lookup returns CDR1 SGHTA and CDR2 FQGTGA. The CDR3 reads CASSSRDRDTEAFF. As DNA, the CDR3 is TGTGCCAGCAGCTCTAGAGACAGGGACACTGAAGCTTTCTTT.

This clonotype was observed at least ten times. The V and J genes are TRBV12-3 or TRBV12-4 and TRBJ2-7; D is uncertain. Trimming pared 8 bases from V and 1 base from J, leaving 9 bases between. CDR3 length equals 12 residues. As DNA, the CDR3 is TGTGCCAGCGGGCCCCGTTCCTACGAGCAGTACTTC. Protein product: CASGPRSYEQYF.

V usage is TRBV7-8 and J usage is TRBJ2-7, with D perhaps matching TRBD2 (5 bases). The CDR3 is made up of 13 amino acids. Trimming stripped 5 bases from V and 5 bases from J, with 13 bases between. Per the germline V gene, CDR1 is SGHVS and CDR2 is FQNEAQ. The CDR3 spells CASSGPRVNEQYF. CDR3 sequence (DNA): TGTGCCAGCAGCGGTCCGAGGGTCAACGAGCAGTACTTC.

This clonotype was observed at least ten times. The rearrangement links TRBV7-9 to TRBJ2-5; either TRBD1 or TRBD2 may fit D (6 bases each). CDR3 length: 14 amino acids. Trimming removed 5 bases from V and 1 base from J, with 11 bases in between. Germline assignment: CDR1 SEHNR and CDR2 FQNEAQ (reference sequence). CDR3 in amino acids: CASSLRDTQETQYF. CDR3 nucleotide sequence: TGTGCCAGCAGCCTGCGGGACACCCAAGAGACCCAGTACTTC.

The count of this clonotype is one. V gene TRBV5-1 combines with J gene TRBJ2-7, with 10 bases that match TRBD1. Germline CDR1 SGHRS, CDR2 YFSETQ. J gave up 5 bases and V 2 bases, and 10 bases lay outside the gene matches. The CDR3 covers 16 residues. CDR3 amino acids: CASSLITRDRGDEQYF. The CDR3 DNA follows: TGCGCCAGCAGCTTAATAACAAGGGACAGGGGAGACGAGCAGTACTTC.

The chain is built from TRBV6-1 and TRBJ2-1, with TRBD2 matching 10 bases. The CDR3 has 14 residues. The junction had 7 bases not matched to a gene; V was cut back by 7 bases and J by 7 bases. Germline V gives CDR1 MNHNS, CDR2 SASEGT. CDR3 residues: CASTSPTSGNEQFF. CDR3 DNA: TGTGCCAGCACCTCCCCGACTAGCGGGAATGAGCAGTTCTTC.

This clonotype occurred many times. V is TRBV7-9 and J is TRBJ2-7; tentative D call: TRBD1 (6 bases). Germline CDR1 SEHNR, CDR2 FQNEAQ (reference sequence). The CDR3 length is 12 residues. The ends were cut back, 1 base at V and 6 bases at J, with 7 bases in the middle. As DNA, the CDR3 is TGTGCCAGCAGCTTAGACAGGGTCGAGCAGTACTTC. This gives the protein CASSLDRVEQYF.

The sample holds a few counts of this clonotype. The chain carries TRBV11-2 and TRBJ1-1; D remains unclear. With 7 bases removed from V and 2 bases from J, the gap between germline ends came to 11 bases. Looked up from germline, CDR1 is SGHAT and CDR2 is FQNNGV. The CDR3 extends over 13 amino acids. The CDR3, as DNA: TGTGCCAGCATGCTACAAGGAAACACTGAAGCTTTCTTT. Translating gives CASMLQGNTEAFF.

The chain recombines TRBV12-3 or TRBV12-4 with TRBJ2-2; D may be TRBD2 (6 bases). V dropped 9 bases and J dropped 3 bases, with 14 bases sitting between them. The CDR3 covers 14 residues. This CDR3 reads CASIMGGYTGELFF. As DNA, the CDR3 is TGTGCCAGTATCATGGGGGGATACACCGGGGAGCTGTTTTTT.

This clonotype has ten or more counts. V is TRBV29-1 and J is TRBJ2-5; no reliable D call. This CDR3 has 13 amino acids. Germline V lookup: CDR1 SQVTM, CDR2 ANQGSEA. Trimming took 6 bases from V and 0 from J, leaving 11 bases between them. The CDR3 here is CSVPWRNQETQYF. CDR3 DNA: TGCAGCGTCCCCTGGCGGAACCAAGAGACCCAGTACTTC.

The genes are TRBV5-5 and TRBJ2-7; TRBD1 or TRBD2 may be the D gene (6 bases each). This CDR3 has 13 residues. Germline V gives CDR1 SGHKS, CDR2 YYEKEE (reference sequence). The germline V and J ends were trimmed by 4 bases and 5 bases, with 13 bases remaining between them. CDR3 region: CASSPFGGNEQYF. CDR3 sequence (DNA): TGTGCCAGCAGCCCGTTCGGGGGCAACGAGCAGTACTTC.

The rearrangement joins TRBV5-1 to TRBJ2-2; possible D gene TRBD1, 5 bases. Trimming took off 4 bases at V and 4 bases at J, with 11 bases between the two ends. CDR1 and CDR2 from the germline V gene are SGHRS and YFSETQ. The CDR3 totals 14 residues. The CDR3 DNA is TGCGCCAGCAGCCTTCGACAGATCACCGGGGAGCTGTTTTTT. Protein product: CASSLRQITGELFF.

This clonotype was seen a handful of times. The chain couples TRBV4-2 to TRBJ2-1; tentatively, D is TRBD1 (5 bases). The length of the CDR3 is 16 residues. Germline CDR1 reads LGHNA; CDR2 reads YNFKEQ. The V end lost 2 bases, the J end lost 2 bases, and 13 bases lay between the germline ends. The CDR3 DNA is TGTGCCAGCAGCCAATGGGCGGACACAACCTACAATGAGCAGTTCTTC. Protein: CASSQWADTTYNEQFF.

This clonotype occurred once. This chain links TRBV29-1 with TRBJ2-3; 12 positions match TRBD1. The germline CDR1 and CDR2 sequences are SQVTM and ANQGSEA. V gave up 4 bases and J gave up 14 bases; unmatched junction bases: 4. The CDR3 is made up of 11 amino acids. The chain's CDR3 is CSVGGDRGPYF. In DNA form, the CDR3 reads TGCAGCGTTGGGGGGGACAGGGGGCCGTATTTT.

The chain links TRBV4-3 to TRBJ2-3; tentatively, D is TRBD2 (7 bases). This CDR3 spans 17 amino acids. The ends were cut back, 3 bases at V and 4 bases at J, with 20 bases in the middle. The germline V gene encodes CDR1 LGHNA and CDR2 YSLEER. CDR3 nucleotides: TGCGCCAGCAGCCAGGGGAGGGGGGTAGCGGAGTCAGATACGCAGTATTTT. Translating gives CASSQGRGVAESDTQYF.

The chain joins TRBV5-1 to TRBJ2-5; unclear D gene. In germline, CDR1 is SGHRS, CDR2 YFSETQ. The CDR3 extends over 13 amino acids. Trimming cost V 4 bases and J 0 bases, with 7 bases left between them. CDR3: CASSGQYQETQYF. In DNA, the CDR3 is TGCGCCAGCAGCGGGCAGTACCAAGAGACCCAGTACTTC.

This clonotype was picked up a small number of times. The chain has TRBV11-2 and TRBJ2-5; D perhaps matches TRBD1 (6 bases). This CDR3 region has 16 residues. Trimming shortened V by 5 bases and J by 1 base, and 17 bases separated the two germline ends. The germline V gene has CDR1 SGHAT and CDR2 FQNNGV. The CDR3 loop is CASSRPGHVGQETQYF. In DNA, the CDR3 is TGTGCCAGCAGCCGACCGGGACATGTTGGCCAAGAGACCCAGTACTTC.

This clonotype was picked up a small number of times. The J gene is TRBJ2-1, the V gene TRBV20-1; 7 bases fit TRBD1. CDR3 length: 17 amino acids. The germline gives CDR1 DFQATT, CDR2 SNEGSKA (reference sequence). With 0 bases clipped from V and 2 bases from J, the junction kept 10 bases outside the gene matches. The CDR3 DNA is TGCAGTGCTAGAGACCTCCGGGGAGACAGGGCCTACAATGAGCAGTTCTTC. This codes for CSARDLRGDRAYNEQFF.